This T cell receptor beta chain was found in a study of CD8 T cells in Susac syndrome. Points from the study as a whole: In Susac syndrome, the CD4+ T cell repertoires did not show clonal expansion.

A remark on this clonotype: Its specificity is unknown.

Reverse transcription of roughly 0.5 to 1 ug RNA was carried out with random hexamers. The authors amplified TCR beta CDR3 across 54 Vbeta and 13 Jbeta using immunoSEQ multiplex PCR. One entry per CDR3 protein results from TCRdb running MiXCR on the immunoSEQ multiplex PCR reads. The repertoire consists of 150,000 to 200,000 distinct CDR3 sequences, with roughly nine tenths occurring once and the leading ten covering approximately 0.09%. The CDR3 covers 15 residues. The germline V gene encodes CDR1 SGHRS and CDR2 YFSETQ. The V gene lost 0 bases and the J gene lost 2 bases, with 11 bases spanning the gap.

The TCR was taken from a human donor with Susac syndrome. The specimen sequenced was CD4+ T cells from PBMCs. The chain recombines TRBV5-1 with TRBJ1-1; no reliable D call. The CDR3 protein is CASSLERHQNTEAFF. The CDR3 DNA is TGCGCCAGCAGCTTGGAAAGACACCAAAACACTGAAGCTTTCTTT. Together with reference TRBV5-1 and TRBJ1-1, the CDR3 gives the full variable domain: KAGVTQTPRYLIKTRGQQVTLSCSPISGHRSVSWYQQTPGQGLQFLFEYFSETQRNKGNFPGRFSGRQFSNSRSEMNVSTLELGDSALYLCASSLERHQNTEAFFGQGTRLTVV.